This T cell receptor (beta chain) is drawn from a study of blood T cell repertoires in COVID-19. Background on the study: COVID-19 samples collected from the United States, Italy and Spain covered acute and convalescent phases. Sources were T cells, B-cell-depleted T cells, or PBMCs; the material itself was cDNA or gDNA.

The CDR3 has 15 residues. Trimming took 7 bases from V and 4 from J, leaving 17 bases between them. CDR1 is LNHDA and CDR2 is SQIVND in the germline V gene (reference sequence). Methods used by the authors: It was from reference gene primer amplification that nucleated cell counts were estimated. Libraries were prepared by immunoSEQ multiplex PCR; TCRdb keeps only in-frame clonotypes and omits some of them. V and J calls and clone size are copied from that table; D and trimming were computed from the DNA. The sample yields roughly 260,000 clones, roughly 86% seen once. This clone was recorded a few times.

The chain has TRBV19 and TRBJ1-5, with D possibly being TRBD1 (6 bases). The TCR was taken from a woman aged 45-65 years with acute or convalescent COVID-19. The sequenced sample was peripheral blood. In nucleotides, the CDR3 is TGTGCCAGTACATGGGCCAGGGGCGGTAATCAGCCCCAGCATTTT. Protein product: CASTWARGGNQPQHF. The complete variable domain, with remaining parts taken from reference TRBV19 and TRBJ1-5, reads DGGITQSPKYLFRKEGQNVTLSCEQNLNHDAMYWYRQDPGQGLRLIYYSQIVNDFQKGDIAEGYSVSREKKESFPLTVTSAQKNPTAFYLCASTWARGGNQPQHFGDGTRLSIL.